Sequencing of this T cell receptor beta chain was carried out in a study of radiotherapy plus CTLA-4 blockade in lung cancer. About the research overall: An objective response was seen in about 17% of patients, and disease control in around 31%.

TCRdb's table, derived via immunoSEQ multiplex PCR, lists solely in-frame clones and lacks some. In the table there are tens of thousands of clones, roughly 85% of which are singletons. This clone came up once. CDR3 size: 13 residues. Between the trimmed V and J ends, which lost 5 bases and 2 bases, there was a span of 9 bases. The germline V gene encodes CDR1 SGHTA and CDR2 FQGNSA. V usage is TRBV7-2 and J usage is TRBJ1-2, with a tentative D call TRBD1 (5 bases). The TCR originated in a human donor with non-small cell lung cancer who had a complete response to radiotherapy plus ipilimumab. This sample comprised peripheral blood, obtained from a patient treated with radiotherapy plus ipilimumab. CDR3 in DNA: TGTGCCAGCAGCCAACAGGAAAACTATGGCTACACCTTC. Translating gives CASSQQENYGYTF.